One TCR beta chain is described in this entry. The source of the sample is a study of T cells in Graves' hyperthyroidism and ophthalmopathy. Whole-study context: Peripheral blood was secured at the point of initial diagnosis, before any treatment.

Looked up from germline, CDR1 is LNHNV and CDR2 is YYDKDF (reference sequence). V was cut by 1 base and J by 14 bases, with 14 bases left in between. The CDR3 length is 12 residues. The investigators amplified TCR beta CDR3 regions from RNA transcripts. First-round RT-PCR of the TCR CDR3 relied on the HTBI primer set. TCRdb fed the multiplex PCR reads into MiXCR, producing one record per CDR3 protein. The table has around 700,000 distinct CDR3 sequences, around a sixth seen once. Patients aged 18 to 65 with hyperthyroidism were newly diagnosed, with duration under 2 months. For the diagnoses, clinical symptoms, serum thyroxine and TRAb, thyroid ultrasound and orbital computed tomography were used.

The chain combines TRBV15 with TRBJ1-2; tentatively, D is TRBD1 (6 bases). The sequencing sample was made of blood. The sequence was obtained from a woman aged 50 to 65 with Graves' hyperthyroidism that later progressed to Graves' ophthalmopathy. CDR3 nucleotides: TGTGCCACCAGCAGAGGTCACAGGGAGAGTACCTTC. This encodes CATSRGHRESTF.